A selection of T cell receptor beta chains follows, all from one sample in a study of regulatory T cells in long-lasting Graves disease. MiXCR, run by TCRdb on the multiplex PCR reads, gives a single entry per CDR3 protein. The sample includes 440,000 or so distinct CDR3 sequences, about 15% of them seen just once. This sample was also put to use in a study of T cells in Graves' hyperthyroidism and ophthalmopathy.

The source material was peripheral blood mononuclear cells (PBMCs), sampled at new diagnosis, from a patient treated with antithyroid drugs. The receptors derive from a woman aged 25 to 45 with Graves disease. CDR3s include the opening cysteine and the closing phenylalanine or tryptophan. The order of the fields is clone size, J gene, D gene, V gene, CDR3 DNA, CDR3 protein. A D gene is named only where the DNA matches it firmly. For some rows the clone size is stated as once, few or many, or as a class when expanded; others skip it.

abundance: many
j_gene: TRBJ2-3
d_gene: NA
v_gene: TRBV12-3/TRBV12-4
CDR3nt: TGTGCCAGCAGTTCCACACATTCTGCGGGACTCACAGATACGCAGTATTTT
CDR3aa: CASSSTHSAGLTDTQYF

abundance: NA
j_gene: TRBJ2-7
d_gene: TRBD2
v_gene: TRBV10-3
CDR3nt: TGTGCCACCACCTTACGACTAAGCGGGAGTACGAGGTACGAGCAGTACTTC
CDR3aa: CATTLRLSGSTRYEQYF

abundance: few
j_gene: TRBJ2-2
d_gene: NA
v_gene: TRBV11-2
CDR3nt: TGTGCCAGCAGCCCCACGAGTGGGAGCACCGGGGAGCTGTTTTTT
CDR3aa: CASSPTSGSTGELFF

abundance: many
j_gene: TRBJ1-1
d_gene: NA
v_gene: TRBV11-3
CDR3nt: TGTGCCAGCAGCTTGAGAGGGGCGAACACTGAAGCTTTCTTT
CDR3aa: CASSLRGANTEAFF

abundance: many
j_gene: TRBJ2-7
d_gene: NA
v_gene: TRBV6-1
CDR3nt: TGTGCCAGCAGCGGATCTTATCGGAGAACCCCCTACGAGCAGTACTTC
CDR3aa: CASSGSYRRTPYEQYF

abundance: many
j_gene: TRBJ2-2
d_gene: NA
v_gene: TRBV28
CDR3nt: TGTGCCAGCTTTTTGGGGAGGTCTCGAGCCGGGGAGCTGTTTTTT
CDR3aa: CASFLGRSRAGELFF

abundance: few
j_gene: TRBJ2-3
d_gene: NA
v_gene: TRBV6-1
CDR3nt: TGTGCCAGCAGTGAAAGGTCTACAGATACGCAGTATTTT
CDR3aa: CASSERSTDTQYF

abundance: many
j_gene: TRBJ2-1
d_gene: TRBD2
v_gene: TRBV4-1
CDR3nt: TGCGCCAGCAGCCAACCCGGGACTAGAAAATTAGGGAATGAGCAGTTCTTC
CDR3aa: CASSQPGTRKLGNEQFF

abundance: NA
j_gene: TRBJ2-3
d_gene: TRBD2
v_gene: TRBV7-3
CDR3nt: TGTGCCAGCAGCCCCATGCTAGCGGGAGGGCGGATTAGCCCAGATACGCAGTATTTT
CDR3aa: CASSPMLAGGRISPDTQYF

abundance: many
j_gene: TRBJ2-3
d_gene: NA
v_gene: TRBV12-3/TRBV12-4
CDR3nt: TGTGCCAGCAACAACATGGAGGCGTCGCAGTATTTT
CDR3aa: CASNNMEASQYF